The entry below describes one T cell receptor (beta chain). Profiled with immunoSEQ multiplex PCR; TCRdb holds only in-frame clones, not every one. The table lists about 44,000 clones, 80% to 90% of them singletons, with more than 0.9% in the top ten. Germline assignment: CDR1 MDHEN and CDR2 SYDVKM. V trimming: 5 bases; J trimming: 9 bases; junction bases outside the gene matches: 12. CDR3 length: 14 residues. This sample was taken from a study of T cell changes during pregnancy in multiple sclerosis. The material was CD4+ T cells from peripheral blood mononuclear cells, obtained after pregnancy. The chain carries TRBV28 and TRBJ2-7, with 8 bases lining up with TRBD2. The TCR originated in a female donor with multiple sclerosis, enrolled in a pregnancy study. DNA for the CDR3: TGTGCCAGCAGTCCACCGGGACTAGATGAGGTGCAGTACTTC. It encodes CASSPPGLDEVQYF.